These T cell receptor beta chains were read from a single sample in a study of cytomegalovirus exposure and HLA in healthy donors. TCRdb keeps only in-frame clones here, not all; method: immunoSEQ multiplex PCR. The sample holds 70,000 to 80,000 clones, roughly 93% seen once. Sequencing was carried out using PBMCs. Receptor source: a woman under 30 in good health and CMV-seropositive. The CDR3 runs from the conserved cysteine through the conserved F or W. The D gene is left open where the match is weak. Clone sizes are given selectively: once, few, many, or a class where the clone is expanded.

j_call v_call d_call clone_size cdr3_nt cdr3_aa
TRBJ2-2 TRBV5-6 TRBD1 NA TGTGCCAGCAGCTTACCAGGGGGTATTAGGACCGGGGAGCTGTTTTTT CASSLPGGIRTGELFF
TRBJ2-3 TRBV6-1 TRBD1 NA TGTGCCAGCAGTGGACAGGGGGCAAGCACAGATACGCAGTATTTT CASSGQGASTDTQYF
TRBJ2-1 TRBV19 NA NA TGTGCCAGTAGTACCTCCCGAGCCCCATCGCGCGGGGCGTTGGATGAGCAGTTCTTC CASSTSRAPSRGALDEQFF
TRBJ2-1 TRBV5-1 NA NA TGCGCCAGCAGCTTGCTTTCGGGGGGCACCAACTACAATGAGCAGTTCTTC CASSLLSGGTNYNEQFF
TRBJ2-3 TRBV7-9 NA NA TGTGCCAGCAGCTTAGGTTCAGGGGCAGATACGCAGTATTTT CASSLGSGADTQYF
TRBJ2-2 TRBV5-1 NA NA TGCGCCAGCAGTACGGCCAGGGACACCGGGGAGCTGTTTTTT CASSTARDTGELFF
TRBJ1-1 TRBV6-1 NA few TGTGCCAGCAAACAGGCGAACACTGAAGCTTTCTTT CASKQANTEAFF
TRBJ2-3 TRBV19 TRBD2 once TGTGCCACCAGCGGGAGGGCGTCTGTGGTGAGATATAGCACAGATACGCAGTATTTT CATSGRASVVRYSTDTQYF
TRBJ1-2 TRBV7-3 TRBD1 NA TGTGCCAGCAGCTCCGCCACAGGGGACGGCTACACCTTC CASSSATGDGYTF
TRBJ1-1 TRBV28 NA NA TGTGCCAGCAGTTTTGGACTAACGCAAGCTTTCTTT CASSFGLTQAFF
TRBJ2-1 TRBV28 NA NA TGTGCCAGCAGCCAAGCGTGGGGGGTTGACAATGAGCAGTTCTTC CASSQAWGVDNEQFF
TRBJ1-1 TRBV5-6 NA NA TGTGCCAGCAGGCCCATACAGGGTGGTGGAGCTTTCTTT CASRPIQGGGAFF
TRBJ1-3 TRBV5-1 NA once TGCGCCAGCAGCCCGACGGACAGTTTGTCTGGAAACACCATATATTTT CASSPTDSLSGNTIYF
TRBJ2-7 TRBV27 TRBD2 many TGTGCCAGCAGTGGACTAGCGAACTACGAGCAGTACTTC CASSGLANYEQYF
TRBJ1-2 TRBV28 TRBD1 NA TGTGCCAGCAGTTCGGGACAGACCTTGGGTGGCTACACCTTC CASSSGQTLGGYTF
TRBJ1-1 TRBV28 NA NA TGTGCCAGCACCCAATCCGGCACTGAAGCTTTCTTT CASTQSGTEAFF